This T cell receptor (beta chain) is from a study of T cells in Graves' hyperthyroidism and ophthalmopathy. Overall study results and limits: Among clonotypes expanded in thyroid above 0.001, most were also found in blood. Median prediction lead before ophthalmopathy onset was around 6.9 months with the model.

The TCR beta CDR3 regions underwent amplification using RNA transcripts as the source. The TCR CDR3 first-round RT-PCR relied on the HTBI primer set. TCRdb passed the multiplex PCR reads through MiXCR, listing each CDR3 protein once. The profile shows a few hundred thousand distinct CDR3 sequences, around 42% of them singletons. Patients were excluded for uncontrolled infection, other autoimmune disease, pregnancy or lactation. Of note for this clonotype: Its antigen is undetermined.

Sequencing input: peripheral blood or thyroid tissue (not recorded which). The TCR was taken from a woman aged 18-29 years with Graves' hyperthyroidism.

CDR3 in amino acids: CASIYGRTSGIGANVLTF. CDR3 coding DNA: TGTGCCAGCATCTATGGGAGGACTAGCGGGATTGGGGCCAACGTCCTGACTTTC. This chain uses TRBV2 with TRBJ2-6; 12 bases align to TRBD2. The CDR3 is 18 amino acids. The V and J ends lost 7 bases and 3 bases, in that order; junction bases with no gene match: 10. In germline, CDR1 is SNHLY, CDR2 FYNNEI.